This T cell receptor (beta chain) was retrieved from a study of control samples from healthy donors and cancer patients. Using immunoSEQ multiplex PCR, the repertoire was profiled, and TCRdb retains in-frame clones only, with some absent. The table includes some 130,000 clones, around nine tenths detected once. There are 15 residues in the CDR3. V was cut by 0 bases and J by 3 bases, with 10 bases left in between. Germline CDR1 is MGHRA and CDR2 is YSYEKL. The chain uses TRBV4-1 and TRBJ2-3, with a tentative D call TRBD1 (6 bases). This TCR was sampled from a man aged 18 to 29 in good health. The sequenced material came from blood. The CDR3 region has the DNA TGCGCCAGCAGCCAAGAGGGGGCTCGGACAGATACGCAGTATTTT. Translating it yields CASSQEGARTDTQYF.